The 29 T cell receptor beta chains below come from one sample, sequenced in a study of control samples from healthy donors and cancer patients. Here immunoSEQ multiplex PCR was the method, and the copy in TCRdb shows in-frame clones only, minus some. Counted here are more than 85,000 clones, under 95% occurring once; the ten biggest clones make up around 2.3%. Specimen: blood. The receptors stem from a woman in her late teens or twenties in good health.

The chain employs TRBV4-2 and TRBJ2-2, with 10 positions matching TRBD2. Germline loops: CDR1 LGHNA, CDR2 YNFKEQ. CDR3 length: 20 residues. After removal of 4 bases from V and 5 bases from J, the junction contained 19 bases not matched to a gene. CDR3 residues: CASSLELPSGRYRLTGELFF. Written as DNA, the CDR3 is TGTGCCAGCAGCCTAGAACTCCCTAGCGGGAGATACAGATTAACCGGGGAGCTGTTTTTT.

The rearrangement uses TRBV2 and TRBJ1-6, with 8 bases matching TRBD1. V lost 4 bases to trimming and J lost 5 bases; unmatched junction nucleotides: 7. This CDR3 is 16 amino acids long. Germline CDR1 is SNHLY and CDR2 is FYNNEI. CDR3 DNA sequence: TGTGCCAGCAGTGCCCGACGGACAGGGAATAATTCACCCCTCCACTTT. Translated: CASSARRTGNNSPLHF. The entire variable domain, with the rest obtained from reference TRBV2 and TRBJ1-6, is as follows: EPEVTQTPSHQVTQMGQEVILRCVPISNHLYFYWYRQILGQKVEFLVSFYNNEISEKSEIFDDQFSVERPDGSNFTLKIRSTKLEDSAMYFCASSARRTGNNSPLHFGNGTRLTVT.

This clone was seen just once. The V and J genes are TRBV6-2 or TRBV6-3 and TRBJ2-2; no firm D call. Germline assignment: CDR1 MNHEY and CDR2 SVGEGT. Trimming took 3 bases from V and 6 from J, leaving 5 bases between them. This CDR3 is built from 12 residues. CDR3 in DNA: TGTGCCAGCAGTTATGCTTCCGGGGAGCTGTTTTTT. Translating it yields CASSYASGELFF.

This clone was picked up many times. The chain couples TRBV15 to TRBJ2-7; D not resolved. The length of the CDR3 is 15 residues. Germline CDR1 reads LNHNV; CDR2 reads YYDKDF (reference sequence). Trimming removed 1 base from V and 5 bases from J, with 15 bases in between. CDR3 in amino acids: CATSRVVGSPDEQYF. CDR3 coding DNA: TGTGCCACCAGCAGAGTAGTAGGATCGCCTGACGAGCAGTACTTC.

The chain joins TRBV19 to TRBJ1-1; 9 nucleotides match TRBD1. The CDR3 extends over 16 amino acids. Germline V gives CDR1 LNHDA, CDR2 SQIVND (reference sequence). J gave up 1 base and V 3 bases, and 6 bases lay outside the gene matches. CDR3 region: CASSIQGQGQNTEAFF. The CDR3 coding sequence is TGTGCCAGTAGTATTCAGGGACAGGGCCAGAACACTGAAGCTTTCTTT.

This chain uses TRBV27 with TRBJ2-3; D perhaps matches TRBD2 (6 bases). Germline loops: CDR1 MNHEY, CDR2 SMNVEV (reference sequence). CDR3 length: 18 amino acids. Between the trimmed V and J ends, which lost 1 base and 0 bases, there was a span of 17 bases. The CDR3 here is CASSLLGPGGTSTDTQYF. The CDR3 bases are TGTGCCAGCAGTTTATTAGGGCCCGGAGGGACTAGCACAGATACGCAGTATTTT.

The J gene is TRBJ1-4, the V gene TRBV9; D is unclear. Trimming removed 0 bases from V and 0 bases from J, with 12 bases in between. CDR1 SGDLS and CDR2 YYNGEE come from the germline V gene. The CDR3 has 17 residues. The CDR3 nucleotides read TGTGCCAGCAGCGTAGAAGCCGGACGGGCAACTAATGAAAAACTGTTTTTT. Its protein is CASSVEAGRATNEKLFF.

The V and J genes are TRBV11-2 and TRBJ1-4; 9 nucleotides agree with TRBD1. In germline, CDR1 is SGHAT, CDR2 FQNNGV. J gave up 6 bases and V 3 bases, and 5 bases lay outside the gene matches. This CDR3 is 15 amino acids long. The CDR3 nucleotides are TGTGCCAGCAGCTTGGCTTGGGACAGGGATGAAAAACTGTTTTTT. Its translation is CASSLAWDRDEKLFF. Together with reference TRBV11-2 and TRBJ1-4, the CDR3 gives the full variable domain: EAGVAQSPRYKIIEKRQSVAFWCNPISGHATLYWYQQILGQGPKLLIQFQNNGVVDDSQLPKDRFSAERLKGVDSTLKIQPAKLEDSAVYLCASSLAWDRDEKLFFGSGTQLSVL.

This clone has only a few counts. V and J are TRBV6-5 and TRBJ1-2, with TRBD1 matching over 7 bases. There are 13 residues in the CDR3. Germline assignment: CDR1 MNHEY and CDR2 SVGAGI. Trimming cost V 6 bases and J 4 bases; bases outside gene matches: 5. The CDR3 DNA is TGTGCCAGCAGACCGACAGGGCCCTATGGCTACACCTTC. It is translated as CASRPTGPYGYTF.

This clone has a single count. This rearrangement joins TRBV18 to TRBJ2-5; maybe TRBD2 (5 bases). V was cut by 0 bases and J by 1 base, with 9 bases left in between. CDR3 length equals 15 residues. The germline V gene has CDR1 KGHSH and CDR2 LQKENI. CDR3 nucleotide sequence: TGTGCCAGCTCACCACCGCTAGCAGTCCAAGAGACCCAGTACTTC. It codes for CASSPPLAVQETQYF.

As for this clone: This sample also contains other DNA sequences that code for the same CDR3. The V and J genes are TRBV11-2 and TRBJ1-1, with D unclear. Trimming took 0 bases from V and 4 from J, leaving 6 bases between them. This CDR3 has 13 amino acids. Germline loops: CDR1 SGHAT, CDR2 FQNNGV. The CDR3 protein is CASSLEGGTEAFF. The CDR3 nucleotides are TGTGCCAGCAGCTTAGAGGGAGGCACTGAAGCTTTCTTT.

The chain combines TRBV5-5 with TRBJ2-5; D is ambiguous. The CDR3 sequence is 13 residues long. CDR1 SGHKS and CDR2 YYEKEE come from the germline V gene (reference sequence). Between the trimmed V and J ends, which lost 4 bases and 0 bases, there was a span of 7 bases. CDR3 bases: TGTGCCAGCAGCATAAACCACCAAGAGACCCAGTACTTC. Amino acid sequence: CASSINHQETQYF.

This rearrangement joins TRBV7-9 to TRBJ1-2; D gene uncertain. Trimming stripped 3 bases from V and 4 bases from J, with 18 bases between. This CDR3 has 16 residues. CDR1 SEHNR and CDR2 FQNEAQ come from the germline V gene (reference sequence). The CDR3: CASSFVGAGRSYGYTF. CDR3 sequence (DNA): TGTGCCAGCAGCTTTGTTGGCGCAGGCCGAAGCTATGGCTACACCTTC.

The V gene is TRBV5-6, the J gene TRBJ2-1, with a weak D call TRBD1 (6 bases). V was clipped by 6 bases and J by 1 base, with 17 bases between them. Germline V lookup: CDR1 SGHDT, CDR2 YYEEEE. The CDR3 totals 16 residues. This chain's CDR3 is CASNFVTGISYNEQFF. CDR3 nucleotides: TGTGCCAGCAACTTTGTTACAGGGATTTCCTACAATGAGCAGTTCTTC.

V gene TRBV5-6 combines with J gene TRBJ2-7; 10 bases match TRBD1. With V trimmed by 4 bases and J by 2 bases, 3 bases remained unmatched. Germline-derived CDR1 and CDR2 are SGHDT and YYEEEE. CDR3 size: 14 residues. CDR3 amino acids: CASSPGTGAYEQYF. The CDR3 DNA is TGTGCCAGCAGCCCCGGGACAGGGGCCTACGAGCAGTACTTC.

The genes are TRBV7-3 and TRBJ1-6, with D hard to call. The germline V and J ends were trimmed by 0 bases and 7 bases, with 7 bases remaining between them. Germline-derived CDR1 and CDR2 are SGHTA and FQGTGA. This CDR3 is built from 14 residues. The CDR3 reads CASSLTRLNSPLHF. The CDR3 bases are TGTGCCAGCAGCTTAACGAGGCTCAATTCACCCCTCCACTTT. Full variable domain (missing parts from reference TRBV7-3 and TRBJ1-6): GAGVSQTPSNKVTEKGKYVELRCDPISGHTALYWYRQSLGQGPEFLIYFQGTGAADDSGLPNDRFFAVRPEGSVSTLKIQRTERGDSAVYLCASSLTRLNSPLHFGNGTRLTVT.

In its sample, this clone was seen once. V is TRBV19 and J is TRBJ2-2; a weak D match, TRBD2 (5 bases). V lost 5 bases and J 0 bases, leaving 7 bases between the germline ends. Germline CDR1 and CDR2: LNHDA and SQIVND (reference sequence). The CDR3 length is 14 residues. Here the CDR3 DNA reads TGTGCCAGTAGTGAGGGCCCGAACACCGGGGAGCTGTTTTTT. Its protein is CASSEGPNTGELFF. Full variable domain (missing parts from reference TRBV19 and TRBJ2-2): DGGITQSPKYLFRKEGQNVTLSCEQNLNHDAMYWYRQDPGQGLRLIYYSQIVNDFQKGDIAEGYSVSREKKESFPLTVTSAQKNPTAFYLCASSEGPNTGELFFGEGSRLTVL.

This clone was seen a single time. V gene TRBV9 combines with J gene TRBJ1-5, with D unclear. There are 15 residues in the CDR3. Between the trimmed V and J ends, which lost 0 bases and 3 bases, there was a span of 10 bases. Germline lookup yields CDR1 SGDLS and CDR2 YYNGEE. CDR3 in DNA: TGTGCCAGCAGCGTAGGATCAGCCAACAATCAGCCCCAGCATTTT. This sequence encodes CASSVGSANNQPQHF.

The V and J genes are TRBV4-2 and TRBJ1-6; D is undetermined. The V end lost 0 bases, the J end lost 10 bases, and 10 bases lay between the germline ends. This CDR3 region has 14 residues. Germline V gene lookup returns CDR1 LGHNA and CDR2 YNFKEQ. CDR3 sequence reads: CASSQEAGPSPLHF. CDR3 in DNA: TGTGCCAGCAGCCAAGAAGCAGGACCATCACCCCTCCACTTT.

This clone came up once. The rearrangement links TRBV19 to TRBJ1-5; TRBD1 is a possible D gene (5 bases). Germline-derived CDR1 and CDR2 are LNHDA and SQIVND (reference sequence). CDR3 length: 16 amino acids. Trimming took 10 bases from V and 3 from J, leaving 22 bases between them. Here the CDR3 reads CATLTRDGPFNQPQHF. CDR3 in DNA: TGTGCCACCCTAACCCGGGACGGTCCCTTCAATCAGCCCCAGCATTTT.

The chain links TRBV12-3 or TRBV12-4 to TRBJ1-1; 7 nucleotides align to TRBD1. CDR3 length: 13 residues. The J segment lost 7 bases and the V segment lost 3 bases, leaving 5 bases of the junction unmatched. CDR3 amino acids: CASSLGTAHEAFF. CDR3 sequence (DNA): TGTGCCAGCAGTTTGGGGACAGCCCATGAAGCTTTCTTT.

V gene TRBV19 combines with J gene TRBJ1-2, with a weak D call TRBD1 (6 bases). CDR3 length: 16 amino acids. Germline lookup yields CDR1 LNHDA and CDR2 SQIVND (reference sequence). The V end lost 5 bases, the J end lost 4 bases, and 20 bases lay between the germline ends. CDR3 protein: CASSARGGRRIYGYTF. Written as DNA, the CDR3 is TGTGCCAGTAGTGCTCGTGGGGGGCGACGCATCTATGGCTACACCTTC. The full variable domain, completed using reference TRBV19 and TRBJ1-2, is DGGITQSPKYLFRKEGQNVTLSCEQNLNHDAMYWYRQDPGQGLRLIYYSQIVNDFQKGDIAEGYSVSREKKESFPLTVTSAQKNPTAFYLCASSARGGRRIYGYTFGSGTRLTVV.

The chain links TRBV9 to TRBJ2-1; TRBD2 matches 10 bases. V trimming: 2 bases; J trimming: 2 bases; junction bases outside the gene matches: 4. This CDR3 has 16 residues. Germline CDR1 reads SGDLS; CDR2 reads YYNGEE. CDR3 sequence (DNA): TGTGCCAGCAGCGTCGGAGCGGGGGGGACCTACAATGAGCAGTTCTTC. Encoded protein: CASSVGAGGTYNEQFF. Full variable domain (outside the CDR3, taken from reference TRBV9 and TRBJ2-1): DSGVTQTPKHLITATGQRVTLRCSPRSGDLSVYWYQQSLDQGLQFLIQYYNGEERAKGNILERFSAQQFPDLHSELNLSSLELGDSALYFCASSVGAGGTYNEQFFGPGTRLTVL.

This sequence joins TRBV6-2 or TRBV6-3 and TRBJ2-1, with D unclear. The V end was cut by 6 bases, the J end by 6 bases, with 18 bases between. The germline CDR1 and CDR2 sequences are MNHEY and SVGEGT. The CDR3 has 15 amino acids. The CDR3 sequence is CASSSRLTRGNEQFF. The CDR3 region has the DNA TGTGCCAGCAGCTCTAGACTCACTCGAGGCAATGAGCAGTTCTTC.

The chain links TRBV19 to TRBJ2-7; 9 bases align to TRBD1. Germline V gene lookup returns CDR1 LNHDA and CDR2 SQIVND (reference sequence). The CDR3 is made up of 14 amino acids. V dropped 7 bases and J dropped 1; count of bases not matched to a gene: 5. CDR3 DNA sequence: TGTGCCAGTAACCCGGGACAGGGATCCTACGAGCAGTACTTC. Its translation is CASNPGQGSYEQYF.

The chain employs TRBV29-1 and TRBJ1-1, with 7 bases lining up with TRBD1. CDR3 length equals 15 residues. V lost 7 bases and J lost 1; bases outside the gene matches: 12. The germline CDR1 and CDR2 sequences are SQVTM and ANQGSEA. The CDR3 DNA is TGCAGCGGACTACTGACAGGGAAGACGAACACTGAAGCTTTCTTT. This translates into CSGLLTGKTNTEAFF.

The chain's CDR3 is CAWSTTGNEKLFF. The CDR3 coding sequence is TGTGCCTGGAGTACTACGGGAAATGAAAAACTGTTTTTT. The chain uses TRBV30 and TRBJ1-4; D remains ambiguous. The CDR3 runs 13 residues. V was shortened by 2 bases and J by 5 bases, with 9 bases between the two germline ends. The germline V gene encodes CDR1 GTSNPN and CDR2 SVGIG (reference sequence).

This chain joins TRBV15 and TRBJ2-7; no definite D call. There are 11 residues in the CDR3. CDR1 and CDR2 (germline): LNHNV, YYDKDF (reference sequence). V shed 5 bases and J shed 7 bases, with 9 bases lying between them. The CDR3 coding sequence is TGTGCCACCAGCCGAACCGGGGAGCAGTACTTC. This translates into CATSRTGEQYF. Full variable domain (outside the CDR3, taken from reference TRBV15 and TRBJ2-7): DAMVIQNPRYQVTQFGKPVTLSCSQTLNHNVMYWYQQKSSQAPKLLFHYYDKDFNNEADTPDNFQSRRPNTSFCFLDIRSPGLGDTAMYLCATSRTGEQYFGPGTRLTVT.

This chain links TRBV11-2 with TRBJ2-7, with D possibly being TRBD2 (5 bases). Per the germline V gene, CDR1 is SGHAT and CDR2 is FQNNGV. V lost 1 base and J lost 12, with 10 bases in between. CDR3 size: 11 residues. CDR3 in amino acids: CASSLVRGWYF. The CDR3, as DNA: TGTGCCAGCAGCTTAGTTCGGGGTTGGTACTTC.